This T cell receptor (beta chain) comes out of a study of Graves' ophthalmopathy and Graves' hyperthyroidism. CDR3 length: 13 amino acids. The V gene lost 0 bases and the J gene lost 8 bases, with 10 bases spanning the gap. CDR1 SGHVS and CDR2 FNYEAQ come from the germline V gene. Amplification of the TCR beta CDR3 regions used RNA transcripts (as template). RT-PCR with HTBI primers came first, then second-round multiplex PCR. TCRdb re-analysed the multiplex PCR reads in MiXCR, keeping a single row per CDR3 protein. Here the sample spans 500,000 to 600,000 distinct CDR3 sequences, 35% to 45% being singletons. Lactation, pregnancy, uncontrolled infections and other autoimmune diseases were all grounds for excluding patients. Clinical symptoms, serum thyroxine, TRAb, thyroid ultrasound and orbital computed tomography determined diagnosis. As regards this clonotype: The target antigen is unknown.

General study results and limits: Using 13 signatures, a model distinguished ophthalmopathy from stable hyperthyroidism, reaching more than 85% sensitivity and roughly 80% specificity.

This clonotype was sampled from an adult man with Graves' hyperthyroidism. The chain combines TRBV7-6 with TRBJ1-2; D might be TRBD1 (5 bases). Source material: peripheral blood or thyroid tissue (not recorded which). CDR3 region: CASSLAQGYGYTF. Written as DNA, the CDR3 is TGTGCCAGCAGCTTAGCGCAGGGATACGGCTACACCTTC.